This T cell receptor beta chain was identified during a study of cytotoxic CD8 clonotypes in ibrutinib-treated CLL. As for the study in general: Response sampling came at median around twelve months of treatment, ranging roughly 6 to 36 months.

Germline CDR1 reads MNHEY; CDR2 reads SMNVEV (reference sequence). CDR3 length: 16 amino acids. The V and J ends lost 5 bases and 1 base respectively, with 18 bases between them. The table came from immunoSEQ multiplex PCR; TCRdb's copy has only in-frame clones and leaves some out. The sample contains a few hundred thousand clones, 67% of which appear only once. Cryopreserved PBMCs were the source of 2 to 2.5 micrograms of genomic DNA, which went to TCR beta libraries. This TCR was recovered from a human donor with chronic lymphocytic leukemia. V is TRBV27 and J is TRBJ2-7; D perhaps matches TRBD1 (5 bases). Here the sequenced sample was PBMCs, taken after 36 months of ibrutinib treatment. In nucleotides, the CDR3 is TGTGCCAGCAGTCCCCGAGCCGACAGACCTTCCTACGAGCAGTACTTC. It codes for CASSPRADRPSYEQYF.